A selection of T cell receptor beta chains follows, all from one sample in a study of Ad26.COV2.S vaccination and SARS-CoV-2 variants. Produced via immunoSEQ multiplex PCR; TCRdb's table is partial and in-frame only. The sample includes fewer than 400,000 clones, roughly nine tenths of them seen just once. Sequencing was performed on peripheral blood, taken in a trial of Ad26.COV2.S vaccine versus placebo. The source of these receptors is a person between 18 and 59 years old who received the Ad26.COV2.S COVID-19 vaccine or a placebo. The CDR3 runs from the conserved cysteine through the conserved F or W. Each record gives: CDR3 protein, CDR3 DNA, CDR3 length, V gene, J gene, D gene. The D gene is left open where the match is weak.

CASSRTSAYEQYF,TGTGCCAGCAGTAGGACATCAGCCTACGAGCAGTACTTC,13,TRBV6-2/TRBV6-3,TRBJ2-7,NA
CASSRSSGNTIYF,TGTGCCAGCAGTCGAAGCTCTGGAAACACCATATATTTT,13,TRBV12-3/TRBV12-4,TRBJ1-3,NA
CASSYADSSYNEQFF,TGTGCCAGCAGTTATGCCGACAGCTCCTACAATGAGCAGTTCTTC,15,TRBV6-5,TRBJ2-1,NA
CATSDGAIGLYGYTF,TGTGCCACCAGTGATGGCGCTATAGGACTCTATGGCTACACCTTC,15,TRBV24-1,TRBJ1-2,NA
CASSPRAGSTDTQYF,TGTGCCAGCAGTCCACGTGCAGGATCCACAGATACGCAGTATTTT,15,TRBV6-5,TRBJ2-3,NA
CASSYREQTQYF,TGTGCCAGCAGTTACCGGGAGCAGACCCAGTACTTC,12,TRBV6-2/TRBV6-3,TRBJ2-5,NA
CASSLGGNTEAFF,TGCGCCAGCAGCTTGGGGGGGAACACTGAAGCTTTCTTT,13,TRBV5-1,TRBJ1-1,NA
CASSFSGESGIQYF,TGTGCCAGCAGCTTCTCCGGGGAAAGCGGCATTCAGTACTTC,14,TRBV7-2,TRBJ2-4,NA
CASRRDGSSYNEQFF,TGTGCCAGCAGGAGGGACGGAAGCTCCTACAATGAGCAGTTCTTC,15,TRBV5-4,TRBJ2-1,NA
CASSQDWRGGETEAFF,TGTGCCAGCAGCCAAGATTGGCGGGGTGGGGAAACTGAAGCTTTCTTT,16,TRBV3-1/TRBV3-2,TRBJ1-1,NA
CASSVPGGNQPQHF,TGCGCCAGCAGCGTTCCGGGAGGCAATCAGCCCCAGCATTTT,14,TRBV10-2,TRBJ1-5,NA
CASSASGGTQSAQYF,TGTGCCAGCAGCGCTTCTGGGGGGACCCAATCGGCCCAGTACTTC,15,TRBV9,TRBJ2-5,NA
CASYQGAGELFF,TGTGCCAGCTATCAAGGGGCCGGGGAGCTGTTTTTT,12,TRBV6-5,TRBJ2-2,NA
CASSSNMNTEAFF,TGCGCCAGCAGCTCAAACATGAACACTGAAGCTTTCTTT,13,TRBV5-1,TRBJ1-1,NA
CASSPDSLAGSDTQYF,TGTGCCAGCAGCCCCGATTCACTAGCGGGGTCAGATACGCAGTATTTT,16,TRBV7-2,TRBJ2-3,TRBD2
CASSVAHGLAGFNEQFF,TGTGCCAGCAGCGTCGCCCATGGGCTAGCGGGGTTCAATGAGCAGTTCTTC,17,TRBV21-1,TRBJ2-1,NA
CASSLDRGGNGYTF,TGTGCCAGCAGCTTAGATAGGGGGGGAAATGGCTACACCTTC,14,TRBV11-2,TRBJ1-2,NA
CASRSGLAGALETQYF,TGTGCCAGCAGATCCGGACTAGCGGGGGCCTTGGAGACCCAGTACTTC,16,TRBV7-2,TRBJ2-5,TRBD2
CASSVDGARDTQYF,TGTGCCAGCAGCGTAGACGGGGCTAGAGATACGCAGTATTTT,14,TRBV9,TRBJ2-3,NA
CASSLSHEQYF,TGTGCCAGCAGCTTATCCCACGAGCAGTACTTC,11,TRBV7-8,TRBJ2-7,NA
CASSWRGIWNTIYF,TGTGCCAGTAGTTGGCGAGGAATTTGGAACACCATATATTTT,14,TRBV19,TRBJ1-3,NA
CASSLDAGTYNEQFF,TGTGCCAGCAGCTTAGATGCGGGGACGTACAATGAGCAGTTCTTC,15,TRBV7-2,TRBJ2-1,NA
CASSHSNTEAFF,TGTGCCAGCAGCCATTCGAACACTGAAGCTTTCTTT,12,TRBV3-1/TRBV3-2,TRBJ1-1,NA
CASSPNGWGEKLFF,TGTGCCAGCAGCCCCAATGGGTGGGGTGAAAAACTGTTTTTT,14,TRBV11-2,TRBJ1-4,NA
CASSIVLGTEAFF,TGTGCCAGTAGTATTGTCCTCGGGACTGAAGCTTTCTTT,13,TRBV19,TRBJ1-1,NA
CASSLGRPGTGSFF,TGCGCCAGCAGCTTGGGGCGTCCGGGGACAGGGTCTTTCTTT,14,TRBV5-1,TRBJ1-1,TRBD1
CASIPGWTGELFF,TGTGCCAGCATTCCAGGGTGGACCGGGGAGCTGTTTTTT,13,TRBV2,TRBJ2-2,NA
CASSLGTGNYGYTF,TGTGCCAGCAGTTTAGGGACAGGGAACTATGGCTACACCTTC,14,TRBV2,TRBJ1-2,TRBD1